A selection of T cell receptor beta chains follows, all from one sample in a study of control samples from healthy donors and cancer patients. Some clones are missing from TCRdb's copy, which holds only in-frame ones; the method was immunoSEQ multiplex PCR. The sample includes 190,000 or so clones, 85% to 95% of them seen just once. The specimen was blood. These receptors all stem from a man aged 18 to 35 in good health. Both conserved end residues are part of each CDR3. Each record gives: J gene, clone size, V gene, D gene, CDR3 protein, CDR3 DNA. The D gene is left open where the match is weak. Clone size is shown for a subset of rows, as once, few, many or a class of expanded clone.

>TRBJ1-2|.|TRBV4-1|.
CASSQDRAGNGYTF
TGCGCCAGCAGCCAAGATCGGGCAGGGAATGGCTACACCTTC
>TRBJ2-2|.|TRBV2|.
CASKDSGNTGELFF
TGTGCCAGCAAAGACTCAGGGAACACCGGGGAGCTGTTTTTT
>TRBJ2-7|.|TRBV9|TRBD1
CASSVGPPYLAGTGGEQYF
TGTGCCAGCAGCGTAGGCCCACCTTACCTCGCCGGGACAGGAGGCGAGCAGTACTTC
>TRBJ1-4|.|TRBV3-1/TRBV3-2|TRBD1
CASSQVKGQGSATNEKLFF
TGTGCCAGCAGCCAAGTGAAGGGACAGGGGTCTGCAACTAATGAAAAACTGTTTTTT
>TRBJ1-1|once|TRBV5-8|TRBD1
CASSLLVLLTGGMNTEAFF
TGTGCCAGCAGCTTGCTTGTCTTACTGACAGGGGGGATGAACACTGAAGCTTTCTTT
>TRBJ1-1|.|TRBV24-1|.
CATSEGWGTEAFF
TGTGCCACCAGTGAGGGGTGGGGCACTGAAGCTTTCTTT
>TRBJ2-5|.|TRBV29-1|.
CSVVGTPYSRETQYF
TGCAGCGTTGTCGGGACTCCCTATTCCCGAGAGACCCAGTACTTC
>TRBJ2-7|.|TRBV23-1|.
CASPPGLAATYEQYF
TGCGCCAGCCCCCCGGGCCTGGCAGCTACCTACGAGCAGTACTTC
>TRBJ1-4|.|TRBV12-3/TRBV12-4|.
CASSLTAGKLFF
TGTGCCAGCAGTCTTACAGCGGGGAAACTGTTTTTT
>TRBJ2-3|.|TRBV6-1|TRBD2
CASSEARASGASDTQYF
TGTGCCAGCAGTGAAGCTAGGGCTAGCGGGGCCTCAGATACGCAGTATTTT
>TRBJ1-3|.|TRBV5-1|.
CASSLGSSGNTIYF
TGCGCCAGCAGCTTGGGCAGTTCTGGAAACACCATATATTTT
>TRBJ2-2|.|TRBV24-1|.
CATSENPNTGELFF
TGTGCCACCAGTGAAAACCCGAACACCGGGGAGCTGTTTTTT
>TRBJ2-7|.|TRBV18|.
CASSPLGVSSYEQYF
TGTGCCAGCTCACCCCTGGGGGTAAGCTCCTACGAGCAGTACTTC
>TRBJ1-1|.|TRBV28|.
CASRETMNTEAFF
TGTGCCAGCAGGGAAACCATGAACACTGAAGCTTTCTTT
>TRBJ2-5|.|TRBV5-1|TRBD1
CASRGLTGGIETQYF
TGCGCCAGCAGAGGACTCACAGGGGGGATTGAGACCCAGTACTTC
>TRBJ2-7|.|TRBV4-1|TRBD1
CASSQTDRGPYEQYF
TGCGCCAGCAGCCAGACGGACAGGGGTCCCTACGAGCAGTACTTC
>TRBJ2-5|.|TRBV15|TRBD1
CATSRAGTGRETQYF
TGTGCCACCAGCAGAGCCGGGACAGGGAGAGAGACCCAGTACTTC
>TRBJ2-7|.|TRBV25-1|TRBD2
CASKAGFSYEQYF
TGTGCCAGCAAAGCGGGGTTTTCCTACGAGCAGTACTTC
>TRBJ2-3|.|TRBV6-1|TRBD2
CASSETLAGRGYTQYF
TGTGCCAGCAGTGAGACACTAGCGGGACGGGGGTATACGCAGTATTTT
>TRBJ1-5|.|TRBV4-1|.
CASSLETASNQPQHF
TGCGCCAGCAGCTTGGAGACAGCCTCCAATCAGCCCCAGCATTTT
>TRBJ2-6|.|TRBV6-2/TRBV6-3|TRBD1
CASSYSLGQAFSGANVLTF
TGTGCCAGCAGTTACTCTCTAGGACAGGCTTTCTCTGGGGCCAACGTCCTGACTTTC
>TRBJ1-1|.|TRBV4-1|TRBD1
CASSQGWTGAHEAFF
TGCGCCAGCAGCCAAGGCTGGACAGGGGCTCATGAAGCTTTCTTT
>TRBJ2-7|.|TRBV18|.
CASSLTGTNEQYF
TGTGCCAGCTCACTTACCGGGACAAACGAGCAGTACTTC
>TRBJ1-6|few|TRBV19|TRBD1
CATRTGRLGANSPLHF
TGTGCTACACGGACAGGGCGGTTGGGTGCTAATTCACCCCTCCACTTT
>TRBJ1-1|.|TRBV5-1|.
CASSLTTVENTEAFF
TGCGCCAGCAGCTTGACGACAGTCGAAAACACTGAAGCTTTCTTT
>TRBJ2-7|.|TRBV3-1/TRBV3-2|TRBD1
CASSSRDRGDEQYF
TGTGCCAGCAGCTCCCGGGACAGGGGGGACGAGCAGTACTTC
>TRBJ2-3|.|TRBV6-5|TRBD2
CASSYSFSGVTDTQYF
TGTGCCAGCAGTTACTCCTTTAGCGGGGTCACAGATACGCAGTATTTT
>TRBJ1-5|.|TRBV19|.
CASSRTGVGNQPQHF
TGTGCCAGTAGTAGAACAGGAGTAGGCAATCAGCCCCAGCATTTT
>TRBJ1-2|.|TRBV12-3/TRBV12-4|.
CASSGTANYGYTF
TGTGCCAGCAGTGGGACTGCGAACTATGGCTACACCTTC
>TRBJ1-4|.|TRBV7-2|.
CASSLYWGAGEKLFF
TGTGCCAGCAGCTTATACTGGGGGGCAGGGGAAAAACTGTTTTTT
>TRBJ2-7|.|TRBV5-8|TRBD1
CASSGQVPEQYF
TGTGCCAGCAGCGGACAGGTTCCCGAGCAGTACTTC
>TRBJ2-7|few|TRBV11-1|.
CASSATGTRSEQYF
TGTGCCAGCAGCGCCACAGGAACCCGGTCCGAGCAGTACTTC
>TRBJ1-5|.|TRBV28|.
CASSLWGGNQPQHF
TGTGCCAGCAGTTTATGGGGAGGTAATCAGCCCCAGCATTTT
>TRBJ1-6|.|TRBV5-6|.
CASSLLREDSPLHF
TGTGCCAGCAGCTTGCTAAGGGAAGATTCACCCCTCCACTTT
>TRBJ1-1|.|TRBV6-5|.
CASSSKPVMNTEAFF
TGTGCCAGCAGTTCTAAACCGGTCATGAACACTGAAGCTTTCTTT
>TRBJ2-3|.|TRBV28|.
CASSEALTDTQYF
TGTGCCAGCAGTGAAGCTCTCACAGATACGCAGTATTTT
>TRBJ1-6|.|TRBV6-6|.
CASSYSAAGMGSPLHF
TGTGCCAGCAGTTACTCGGCGGCGGGGATGGGATCACCCCTCCACTTT
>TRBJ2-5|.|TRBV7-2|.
CASSLQPEGTQYF
TGTGCCAGCAGCCTACAGCCCGAGGGGACCCAGTACTTC
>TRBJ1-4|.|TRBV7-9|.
CASSLMGLSQASGLFF
TGTGCCAGCAGCTTAATGGGACTCAGCCAGGCTAGTGGACTGTTTTTT
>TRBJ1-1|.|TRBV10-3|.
CAISEVGISANTEAFF
TGTGCCATCAGTGAGGTCGGAATCTCAGCGAACACTGAAGCTTTCTTT